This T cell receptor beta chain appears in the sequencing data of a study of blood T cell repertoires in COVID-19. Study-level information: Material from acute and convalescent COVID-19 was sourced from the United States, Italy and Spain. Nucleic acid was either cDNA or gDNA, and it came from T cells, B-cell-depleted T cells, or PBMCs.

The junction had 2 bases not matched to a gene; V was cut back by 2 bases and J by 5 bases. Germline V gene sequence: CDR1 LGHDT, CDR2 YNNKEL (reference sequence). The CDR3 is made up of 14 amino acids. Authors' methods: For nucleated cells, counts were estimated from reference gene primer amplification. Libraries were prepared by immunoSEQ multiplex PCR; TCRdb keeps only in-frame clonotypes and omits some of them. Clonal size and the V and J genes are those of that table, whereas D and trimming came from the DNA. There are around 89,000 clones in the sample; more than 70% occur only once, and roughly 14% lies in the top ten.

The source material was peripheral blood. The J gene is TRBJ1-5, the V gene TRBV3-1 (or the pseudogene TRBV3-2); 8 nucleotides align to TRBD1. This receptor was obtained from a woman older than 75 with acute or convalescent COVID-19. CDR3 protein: CASSQLTGDQPQHF. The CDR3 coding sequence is TGTGCCAGCAGCCAACTGACAGGGGATCAGCCCCAGCATTTT.